This TCR beta chain was captured by sequencing in a study of OX40 agonist ivuxolimab in advanced cancers. Sequenced by immunoSEQ multiplex PCR; TCRdb stores in-frame clones only, minus some. The sample has 75,000 to 90,000 clones; approximately 90% are singletons. This CDR3 contains 13 residues. The V gene's germline CDR1 is MNHEY and CDR2 SVGAGI. Trimming left V 5 bases short and J 1 base short, with 8 bases between. The sequence was collected from an adult with an advanced solid tumor such as melanoma, head and neck, liver or kidney cancer. The chain employs TRBV6-5 and TRBJ1-1; D uncertain. Sequences were derived from CD4+ or CD8+ T cells sorted from blood, sampled in a trial of the OX40 agonist ivuxolimab. CDR3: CASSRAENTEAFF. CDR3 sequence (DNA): TGTGCCAGCAGTCGAGCGGAGAACACTGAAGCTTTCTTT.